The 14 T cell receptor beta chains below all came from one sample that was sequenced in a study of shared clonotypes between healthy human individuals. Measured with immunoSEQ multiplex PCR; TCRdb has only the in-frame clones, and not every one. The data contain over a million clones, roughly 98% of them seen just once; the ten biggest clones take up less than 0.55%. Sequenced: naive CD4+ T cells sorted from blood. Subset defined: CD45RA+ positively selected. The receptor set was obtained from a man between 25 and 39 years old in good health.

The V call is TRBV7-2, the J call TRBJ1-4; the D gene is possibly TRBD1 (6 bases). Between the trimmed V and J ends, which lost 1 base and 8 bases, there was a span of 14 bases. The germline gives CDR1 SGHTA, CDR2 FQGNSA. The CDR3 is made up of 15 amino acids. The CDR3 loop is CASSLGGPPQEKLFF. CDR3 DNA sequence: TGTGCCAGCAGCTTAGGGGGGCCACCCCAAGAAAAACTGTTTTTT.

The chain combines TRBV19 with TRBJ1-2; D gene uncertain. The V end lost 2 bases, the J end lost 3 bases, and 16 bases lay between the germline ends. The CDR3 totals 16 residues. Germline CDR1 LNHDA, CDR2 SQIVND (reference sequence). CDR3 in amino acids: CASSISARASHYGYTF. CDR3 coding DNA: TGTGCCAGTAGTATATCGGCGAGGGCTTCACACTATGGCTACACCTTC.

The chain recombines TRBV5-1 with TRBJ2-6, with D unresolved. V lost 0 bases, J lost 2 bases, and 15 bases lay in between. The germline gives CDR1 SGHRS, CDR2 YFSETQ. The CDR3 has 18 amino acids. The CDR3 bases are TGCGCCAGCAGCTTGGGACTGACCTCTAACCCTGGGGCCAACGTCCTGACTTTC. The encoded protein is CASSLGLTSNPGANVLTF.

The V gene is TRBV7-5, the J gene TRBJ1-1; TRBD1 was called by the table and not checked on the DNA. TRBV7-5 is a pseudogene segment. The CDR3 covers 14 residues. The chain's CDR3 is CVRSRPGEFTEAFF. The CDR3 DNA reads as TGTGTCAGAAGCAGACCAGGGGAGTTTACTGAAGCTTTCTTT.

The V call is TRBV28, the J call TRBJ2-1; 8 nucleotides agree with TRBD2. There are 14 residues in the CDR3. From germline, CDR1 is MDHEN and CDR2 SYDVKM. V was pared by 4 bases and J by 6 bases, with 5 bases of the junction left unmatched. CDR3 DNA sequence: TGTGCCAGCAGTTCCCCCGGGGGGGGCAATGAGCAGTTCTTC. It codes for CASSSPGGGNEQFF. The entire variable domain, with the rest obtained from reference TRBV28 and TRBJ2-1, is as follows: DVKVTQSSRYLVKRTGEKVFLECVQDMDHENMFWYRQDPGLGLRLIYFSYDVKMKEKGDIPEGYSVSREKKERFSLILESASTNQTSMYLCASSSPGGGNEQFFGPGTRLTVL.

V usage is TRBV19 and J usage is TRBJ2-3; 7 bases are a match to TRBD1. Germline V gene data show CDR1 as LNHDA and CDR2 as SQIVND (reference sequence). Trimming cost V 1 base and J 5 bases; bases outside gene matches: 6. The CDR3 runs to 15 residues. The CDR3 DNA reads as TGTGCCAGTAGTATAGGACAGGGAGAAGGAGATACGCAGTATTTT. Residues: CASSIGQGEGDTQYF.

V and J are TRBV10-3 and TRBJ2-7, with 10 bases matching TRBD1. This CDR3 is 15 amino acids long. Losses at the gene ends were 3 bases for V and 4 bases for J; bases not matched to a gene: 6. Germline V CDR1 and CDR2: ENHRY, SYGVKD. The CDR3 here is CAISEPGQGSYEQYF. CDR3 nucleotides: TGTGCCATCAGTGAACCGGGACAGGGGTCTTACGAGCAGTACTTC.

The V and J genes are TRBV5-1 and TRBJ2-3; tentatively, D is TRBD2 (6 bases). The germline V and J ends were trimmed by 0 bases and 1 base, with 15 bases remaining between them. Germline CDR1 and CDR2: SGHRS and YFSETQ. The CDR3 spans 17 residues. CDR3 residues: CASSLALASLRTDTQYF. The CDR3 DNA reads TGCGCCAGCAGCTTGGCGCTAGCGTCTCTTCGCACAGATACGCAGTATTTT.

The chain employs TRBV30 and TRBJ2-7, with D possibly being TRBD1 or TRBD2 (5 bases each). Germline CDR1 is GTSNPN and CDR2 is SVGIG (reference sequence). The CDR3 consists of 13 residues. The ends were cut back, 0 bases at V and 4 bases at J, with 10 bases in the middle. The CDR3 region is CAWSVHGAYEQYF. The CDR3, as DNA: TGTGCCTGGAGTGTACACGGGGCTTACGAGCAGTACTTC.

The gene calls are TRBV7-3 and TRBJ2-3; D not resolved. CDR1 is SGHTA and CDR2 is FQGTGA in the germline V gene. The CDR3 totals 15 residues. With 3 bases removed from V and 2 bases from J, the gap between germline ends came to 12 bases. CDR3 sequence reads: CASSFSNTFTDTQYF. The CDR3 DNA reads TGTGCCAGCAGCTTTTCCAACACGTTCACAGATACGCAGTATTTT.

The V and J genes are TRBV7-3 and TRBJ1-1, with TRBD1 as a possible D gene (6 bases). CDR3 length: 16 amino acids. The V and J ends lost 5 bases and 2 bases respectively, with 18 bases between them. Looked up from germline, CDR1 is SGHTA and CDR2 is FQGTGA. CDR3 protein: CASSHGSGTINTEAFF. In DNA, the CDR3 is TGTGCCAGCAGCCATGGCTCCGGGACAATTAACACTGAAGCTTTCTTT.

This clone was counted once. The genes are TRBV18 and TRBJ2-3; 11 nucleotides match TRBD1. CDR1 is KGHSH, CDR2 LQKENI, per germline. The CDR3 is 16 amino acids. The J segment lost 2 bases and the V segment lost 3 bases, leaving 4 bases of the junction unmatched. Here the CDR3 reads CASSPGTGGITDTQYF. CDR3 bases: TGTGCCAGCTCACCCGGGACAGGGGGGATCACAGATACGCAGTATTTT.

CDR3 residues: CAISESGRLAGQETQYF. The DNA for the CDR3 is TGTGCCATCAGTGAGTCGGGAAGACTAGCGGGTCAAGAGACCCAGTACTTC. This chain connects TRBV10-3 to TRBJ2-5; TRBD2 aligns across 10 bases. This CDR3 spans 17 amino acids. Germline V gene sequence: CDR1 ENHRY, CDR2 SYGVKD. Germline trimming cut 0 bases from V and 2 bases from J; bases unmatched to any gene: 6.

This sequence joins TRBV5-6 and TRBJ2-1; weak D call: TRBD1 (6 bases). The CDR3 has 14 amino acids. The V gene lost 4 bases and the J gene lost 10 bases, with 18 bases spanning the gap. The V gene's germline CDR1 is SGHDT and CDR2 YYEEEE. This CDR3 reads CASSLPSGTPEQFF. The CDR3 coding sequence is TGTGCCAGCAGCCTTCCCTCCGGGACACCGGAGCAGTTCTTC.